The 16 T cell receptor beta chains given below trace back to one sample, sequenced in a study of cytomegalovirus exposure and HLA in healthy donors. The study ran its PCR with 60 Vbeta and 13 Jbeta primers. Here immunoSEQ multiplex PCR was the method, and the copy in TCRdb shows in-frame clones only, minus some. Among more than 150,000 clones listed, 80% were seen once. The specimen sequenced was PBMCs. The source is a woman in her twenties or thirties in good health and CMV-seronegative.

This clone appeared once. The chain combines TRBV2 with TRBJ2-3, with TRBD2 matching 12 bases. With V trimmed by 0 bases and J by 4 bases, 5 bases remained unmatched. Germline CDR1 reads SNHLY; CDR2 reads FYNNEI. The CDR3 spans 17 residues. The CDR3 region has the DNA TGTGCCAGCAGTGAAGCCCTACTAGCGGGGGGCCCAGATACGCAGTATTTT. Translation: CASSEALLAGGPDTQYF.

The chain uses TRBV6-5 and TRBJ2-1, with TRBD2 matching over 8 bases. This CDR3 is built from 14 residues. From germline, CDR1 is MNHEY and CDR2 SVGAGI. The V gene end was trimmed by 7 bases and the J gene end by 8 bases; junction bases not matched to a gene: 10. The CDR3 protein is CASTIGGGGDEQFF. The CDR3 nucleotides are TGTGCCAGCACCATCGGGGGGGGAGGAGATGAGCAGTTCTTC.

This chain joins TRBV6-5 and TRBJ2-5; 10 bases map to TRBD2. The CDR3 is 15 amino acids. With 4 bases clipped from V and 4 bases from J, the junction kept 6 bases outside the gene matches. The germline CDR1 and CDR2 sequences are MNHEY and SVGAGI. CDR3 in DNA: TGTGCCAGCAGTTCCAGGACTAGCGGTGGAGAGACCCAGTACTTC. Translation gives CASSSRTSGGETQYF.

The V call is TRBV4-1, the J call TRBJ1-1; perhaps TRBD1 as D (5 bases). The CDR3 length is 14 residues. Deletions cut 0 bases from V and 6 bases from J, with 11 bases between. Germline V gene data show CDR1 as MGHRA and CDR2 as YSYEKL. The CDR3 loop is CASSQEAGSAEAFF. DNA of the CDR3: TGCGCCAGCAGCCAAGAAGCAGGGTCGGCTGAAGCTTTCTTT.

The J gene is TRBJ2-5, the V gene TRBV18; TRBD1 matches 7 bases. Per the germline V gene, CDR1 is KGHSH and CDR2 is LQKENI. The CDR3 runs 16 residues. With 1 base clipped from V and 4 bases from J, the junction kept 9 bases outside the gene matches. CDR3 amino acids: CASSPLGPPGGETQYF. The CDR3 coding sequence is TGTGCCAGCTCACCACTAGGTCCCCCAGGGGGAGAGACCCAGTACTTC. Combining the CDR3 with reference TRBV18 and TRBJ2-5 gives the whole variable domain NAGVMQNPRHLVRRRGQEARLRCSPMKGHSHVYWYRQLPEEGLKFMVYLQKENIIDESGMPKERFSAEFPKEGPSILRIQQVVRGDSAAYFCASSPLGPPGGETQYFGPGTRLLVL.

The chain employs TRBV9 and TRBJ2-5, with 11 bases aligning to TRBD2. The CDR3 length is 16 residues. Germline-derived CDR1 and CDR2 are SGDLS and YYNGEE. The V and J ends lost 4 bases and 5 bases, in that order; junction bases with no gene match: 10. This CDR3 is CASSNGLAGGLETQYF. CDR3 bases: TGTGCCAGCAGCAACGGACTAGCGGGTGGTTTGGAGACCCAGTACTTC.

The chain carries TRBV10-1 and TRBJ2-1, with TRBD1 as a possible D gene (7 bases). Germline CDR1 reads WNHNN; CDR2 reads SYGVQD (reference sequence). Trimming took off 4 bases at V and 2 bases at J, with 12 bases between the two ends. CDR3 length: 15 amino acids. The CDR3 here is CASSGRGRPYNEQFF. Written as DNA, the CDR3 is TGCGCCAGCAGTGGGAGGGGGCGACCCTACAATGAGCAGTTCTTC.

This sequence joins TRBV5-1 and TRBJ1-6, with 7 bases lining up with TRBD1. V dropped 4 bases and J dropped 5; count of bases not matched to a gene: 3. The V gene's germline CDR1 is SGHRS and CDR2 YFSETQ. This CDR3 is built from 14 residues. As DNA, the CDR3 is TGCGCCAGCAGCGACAGGGTTGATAATTCACCCCTCCACTTT. This encodes CASSDRVDNSPLHF.

The genes are TRBV11-1 and TRBJ1-6; D remains unclear. This CDR3 contains 14 residues. The germline V gene has CDR1 SGHAT and CDR2 FQDESV (reference sequence). V was pared by 4 bases and J by 5 bases, with 9 bases between. The chain's CDR3 is CASSSSGDNSPLHF. CDR3 in DNA: TGTGCCAGCAGCTCCTCCGGGGATAATTCACCCCTCCACTTT.

The V and J genes are TRBV15 and TRBJ2-1, with TRBD2 matching 8 bases. The CDR3 has 16 residues. V lost 1 base to trimming and J lost 3 bases; unmatched junction nucleotides: 5. Germline V gene lookup returns CDR1 LNHNV and CDR2 YYDKDF (reference sequence). In DNA form, the CDR3 reads TGTGCCACCAGCAGAGGTGTAGCGGGGAGCTACAATGAGCAGTTCTTC. This translates into CATSRGVAGSYNEQFF.

The chain uses TRBV7-2 and TRBJ2-3; D is possibly TRBD1 (5 bases). V was shortened by 3 bases and J by 1 base, with 17 bases between the two germline ends. The CDR3 covers 17 residues. Per the germline V gene, CDR1 is SGHTA and CDR2 is FQGNSA. Written as DNA, the CDR3 is TGTGCCAGCAGCTTTCCCCCCGTGGGGCTCGGCACAGATACGCAGTATTTT. Residues: CASSFPPVGLGTDTQYF.

As regards this clone: One end of the junction fails to match germline, which may point to a read error. This rearrangement joins TRBV29-1 to TRBJ1-1; TRBD1 might be the D (6 bases). The V gene's germline CDR1 is SQVTM and CDR2 ANQGSEA. This CDR3 comprises 17 residues. CDR3 amino acids: CSVDSGPRQVLNTEAFF. Here the CDR3 DNA reads TGCAGCGTTGATAGTGGCCCCCGACAGGTGCTAAACACTGAGGCTTTCTTT.

This clone turned up a few times. V and J are TRBV2 and TRBJ2-3; D unresolved. CDR1 is SNHLY, CDR2 FYNNEI, per germline. The V and J ends lost 3 bases and 5 bases respectively, with 6 bases between them. This CDR3 is 12 amino acids long. Here the CDR3 DNA reads TGTGCCAGCAGTGACCTAGGAGATACGCAGTATTTT. Amino acid sequence: CASSDLGDTQYF.

The chain couples TRBV2 to TRBJ2-5; 8 bases are shared with TRBD1. V was clipped by 7 bases and J by 3 bases; unmatched bases: 7. The CDR3 is 14 amino acids. Germline CDR1 and CDR2: SNHLY and FYNNEI. The DNA for the CDR3 is TGTGCCAGCAACTACGACAGGGGTGAAGAGACCCAGTACTTC. Translating it yields CASNYDRGEETQYF. The whole variable domain, filled in from reference TRBV2 and TRBJ2-5, reads EPEVTQTPSHQVTQMGQEVILRCVPISNHLYFYWYRQILGQKVEFLVSFYNNEISEKSEIFDDQFSVERPDGSNFTLKIRSTKLEDSAMYFCASNYDRGEETQYFGPGTRLLVL.

This chain uses TRBV6-5 with TRBJ1-6; D ambiguous. With 6 bases removed from V and 5 bases from J, the gap between germline ends came to 14 bases. CDR3 length equals 15 residues. CDR1 is MNHEY and CDR2 is SVGAGI in the germline V gene. The CDR3 reads CASRHPRTNNSPLHF. The CDR3 DNA reads as TGTGCCAGCAGACACCCGCGGACTAATAATTCACCCCTCCACTTT.

The chain combines TRBV5-4 with TRBJ2-7; TRBD1 matches 8 bases. Germline assignment: CDR1 SGHNT and CDR2 YYREEE (reference sequence). Trimming took 4 bases from V and 5 from J; bases not matched to a gene: 8. The CDR3 is made up of 14 amino acids. This CDR3 is CASSVGQGYDEQYF. The CDR3 DNA sequence: TGTGCCAGCAGCGTAGGACAGGGATATGACGAGCAGTACTTC.